One and the same sample provided the 21 T cell receptor beta chains below, sequenced in a study of early T cells in non-severe SARS-CoV-2 infection. MiXCR was run by TCRdb on the 5' RACE reads, yielding one entry per CDR3 protein. Of about 76,000 distinct CDR3 sequences in the sample, roughly 10% were seen once. Specimen: whole blood. Receptors originate from an adult who was a healthcare worker with PCR-confirmed SARS-CoV-2 infection or an uninfected control (not recorded which).

This clonotype was picked up many times. The chain has TRBV10-1 and TRBJ1-5; D unclear. Germline-derived CDR1 and CDR2 are WNHNN and SYGVQD (reference sequence). The CDR3 sequence is 11 residues long. V lost 4 bases to trimming and J lost 4 bases, with 2 bases between them. The CDR3 loop reads CASSVNQPQHF. The CDR3, as DNA: TGCGCCAGCAGTGTGAATCAGCCCCAGCATTTT.

This clonotype was counted a few times. The chain is built from TRBV5-1 and TRBJ1-1; tentative D call: TRBD1 (5 bases). There are 14 residues in the CDR3. V lost 7 bases and J 0 bases, leaving 13 bases between the germline ends. Germline V gene lookup returns CDR1 SGHRS and CDR2 YFSETQ. The CDR3 bases are TGCGCCAGCCAGGGTGGCGTTCTGAACACTGAAGCTTTCTTT. Translated: CASQGGVLNTEAFF.

The gene calls are TRBV6-5 and TRBJ1-1, with D possibly matching TRBD1 (5 bases). The V end was cut by 0 bases, the J end by 8 bases, with 10 bases between. This CDR3 has 13 amino acids. The germline gives CDR1 MNHEY, CDR2 SVGAGI. This chain's CDR3 is CASSYSKRGEAFF. The CDR3 coding sequence is TGTGCCAGCAGTTACTCGAAACGGGGGGAAGCTTTCTTT.

This clonotype was picked up a small number of times. The J gene is TRBJ2-1, the V gene TRBV7-9, with 10 bases matching TRBD2. Germline trimming cut 2 bases from V and 7 bases from J; bases unmatched to any gene: 8. There are 16 residues in the CDR3. Germline lookup yields CDR1 SEHNR and CDR2 FQNEAQ (reference sequence). The CDR3 region has the DNA TGTGCCAGCAGCTTATGGAGGACTAGCGGACGGAATGAGCAGTTCTTC. The encoded protein is CASSLWRTSGRNEQFF.

In this sample, this clonotype turned up a few times. This chain joins TRBV4-1 and TRBJ1-2; the D gene is possibly TRBD1 (5 bases). CDR3 size: 15 residues. The V and J ends lost 3 bases and 3 bases respectively, with 14 bases between them. Looked up from germline, CDR1 is MGHRA and CDR2 is YSYEKL. In nucleotides, the CDR3 is TGCGCCAGCAGCCATCGACTGACAGAGGACTATGGCTACACCTTC. It encodes CASSHRLTEDYGYTF.

This clonotype was seen repeatedly, ten times or more. The DNA for the CDR3 is TGTGCCATCAGTGAAGGCAGGGGAGTTTCACCCCTCCACTTT. Translated, it gives CAISEGRGVSPLHF. The chain is built from TRBV10-3 and TRBJ1-6; D might be TRBD1 (6 bases). Trimming removed 3 bases from V and 9 bases from J, with 12 bases in between. The CDR3 runs to 14 residues. Germline lookup yields CDR1 ENHRY and CDR2 SYGVKD.

This clonotype was found many times. This chain uses TRBV6-5 with TRBJ2-2; weak D call: TRBD2 (6 bases). The CDR3 is 15 amino acids. Trimming cost V 2 bases and J 0 bases, with 7 bases left between them. Germline V CDR1 and CDR2: MNHEY, SVGAGI. The CDR3: CASSYPGANTGELFF. The CDR3 DNA follows: TGTGCCAGCAGTTACCCGGGAGCGAACACCGGGGAGCTGTTTTTT.

This clonotype was recorded many times. This chain joins TRBV20-1 and TRBJ2-1, with D unresolved. Germline V gives CDR1 DFQATT, CDR2 SNEGSKA (reference sequence). V was trimmed by 3 bases and J by 4 bases, leaving 13 bases between them. The CDR3 extends over 14 amino acids. The CDR3 sequence is CSARNFGWYNEQFF. In DNA, the CDR3 is TGCAGTGCTAGGAATTTTGGCTGGTACAATGAGCAGTTCTTC.

This clonotype was detected a few times. In DNA, the CDR3 is TGTGCCAGCAGCTCGGACAGGGGGCGATTGAACACTGAAGCTTTCTTT. Its protein is CASSSDRGRLNTEAFF. The rearrangement links TRBV5-4 to TRBJ1-1, with TRBD1 matching over 11 bases. The ends lost 3 bases at V and 0 bases at J; junction bases unmatched: 4. CDR1 and CDR2 from the germline V gene are SGHNT and YYREEE (reference sequence). The CDR3 consists of 16 residues.

There are many counts of this clonotype. The chain combines TRBV10-3 with TRBJ2-6, with TRBD1 identical over 7 bases. V dropped 3 bases and J dropped 0; count of bases not matched to a gene: 2. There are 16 residues in the CDR3. Germline-derived CDR1 and CDR2 are ENHRY and SYGVKD. Written as DNA, the CDR3 is TGTGCCATCAGTGAAGGGACAGCCTCTGGGGCCAACGTCCTGACTTTC. It translates to CAISEGTASGANVLTF.

This clonotype was observed many times. The rearrangement links TRBV9 to TRBJ1-5; no clear D gene. The V and J ends lost 0 bases and 3 bases respectively, with 10 bases between them. Germline V CDR1 and CDR2: SGDLS, YYNGEE. This CDR3 region has 15 residues. CDR3 in DNA: TGTGCCAGCAGCGTAGATGGGGTTAACAATCAGCCCCAGCATTTT. This encodes CASSVDGVNNQPQHF.

CDR3 bases: TGTGCCAGCAACCCCGGGGGTAGCGGGGAGACCGGGGAGCTGTTTTTT. Amino acids: CASNPGGSGETGELFF. This chain connects TRBV5-4 to TRBJ2-2; 8 nucleotides line up with TRBD2. After removal of 6 bases from V and 5 bases from J, the junction contained 12 bases not matched to a gene. From germline, CDR1 is SGHNT and CDR2 YYREEE (reference sequence). This CDR3 region has 16 residues.

The sample holds a few counts of this clonotype. The chain combines TRBV3-1 with TRBJ2-5, with 7 bases that match TRBD2. V lost 4 bases and J lost 0; bases outside the gene matches: 5. The CDR3 sequence is 15 residues long. Germline values: CDR1 LGHDT, CDR2 YNNKEL (reference sequence). As DNA, the CDR3 is TGTGCCAGCAGCCCGGCCGGGGGGTACCAAGAGACCCAGTACTTC. It yields the protein CASSPAGGYQETQYF.

This clonotype was seen repeatedly, ten times or more. This CDR3 reads CSVEGVGNQPQHF. In DNA form, the CDR3 reads TGCAGCGTTGAGGGGGTAGGAAATCAGCCCCAGCATTTT. The V gene is TRBV29-1, the J gene TRBJ1-5; perhaps TRBD1 as D (5 bases). Germline CDR1 and CDR2: SQVTM and ANQGSEA. CDR3 length: 13 residues. The V end lost 3 bases, the J end lost 4 bases, and 10 bases lay between the germline ends.

This clonotype has more than one count but fewer than ten. The rearrangement links TRBV14 to TRBJ2-1; D not certain. The germline V gene has CDR1 SGHDN and CDR2 FVKESK. V lost 4 bases, J lost 6 bases, and 7 bases lay in between. CDR3 size: 12 residues. In nucleotides, the CDR3 is TGTGCCAGCAGCCCGCTCCCCAATGAGCAGTTCTTC. Its protein is CASSPLPNEQFF.

V is TRBV5-1 and J is TRBJ1-5; 8 nucleotides agree with TRBD1. The CDR3 totals 17 residues. Looked up from germline, CDR1 is SGHRS and CDR2 is YFSETQ. V dropped 4 bases and J dropped 2; count of bases not matched to a gene: 11. The CDR3 bases are TGCGCCAGCAGCCCCGGGACAGGTCCGGGGGGCAATCAGCCCCAGCATTTT. Amino acids: CASSPGTGPGGNQPQHF.

This clonotype was seen ten or more times. The rearrangement uses TRBV7-9 and TRBJ1-1; D remains unclear. The CDR3 loop spans 15 amino acids. CDR1 and CDR2 (germline): SEHNR, FQNEAQ (reference sequence). The V end was cut by 0 bases, the J end by 0 bases, with 8 bases between. The CDR3 region is CASSLANSMNTEAFF. The CDR3 coding sequence is TGTGCCAGCAGCTTAGCTAACAGTATGAACACTGAAGCTTTCTTT.

The table lists this clonotype with many counts. This sequence joins TRBV7-2 and TRBJ2-3; D may be TRBD2 (6 bases). The germline V gene encodes CDR1 SGHTA and CDR2 FQGNSA. The V end lost 5 bases, the J end lost 2 bases, and 11 bases lay between the germline ends. The CDR3 totals 14 residues. The CDR3 coding sequence is TGTGCCAGCAGCCGGGGACTTGACACAGATACGCAGTATTTT. Its protein is CASSRGLDTDTQYF.

The rearrangement links TRBV28 to TRBJ1-3; D ambiguous. The CDR3 sequence is 12 residues long. Germline V gene sequence: CDR1 MDHEN, CDR2 SYDVKM. Trimming shortened V by 3 bases and J by 4 bases, and 4 bases separated the two germline ends. The CDR3 here is CASSLTGNTIYF. As DNA, the CDR3 is TGTGCCAGCAGTTTGACCGGAAACACCATATATTTT.

In this sample, this clonotype turned up many times. V gene TRBV6-6 combines with J gene TRBJ2-4; possibly TRBD2 for D (6 bases). CDR3 length equals 17 residues. Per the germline V gene, CDR1 is MNHNY and CDR2 is SVGAGI (reference sequence). Trimming cost V 0 bases and J 0 bases, with 12 bases left between them. The DNA of the CDR3 is TGTGCCAGCAGTTACTCCCGGCGGGGAGTAGCCAAAAACATTCAGTACTTC. Translating gives CASSYSRRGVAKNIQYF.

With regard to this clonotype: This could be a read error, since a much larger clone is one nucleotide away. The V call is TRBV3-1, the J call TRBJ2-1; D call uncertain. Trimming left V 7 bases short and J 8 bases short, with 18 bases between. The germline CDR1 and CDR2 sequences are LGHDT and YNNKEL (reference sequence). The CDR3 has 14 residues. The CDR3 sequence: CASNPSRYRDEQFF. The CDR3 DNA reads as TGTGCCAGCAACCCCTCACGCTACCGGGATGAGCAGTTCTTC.